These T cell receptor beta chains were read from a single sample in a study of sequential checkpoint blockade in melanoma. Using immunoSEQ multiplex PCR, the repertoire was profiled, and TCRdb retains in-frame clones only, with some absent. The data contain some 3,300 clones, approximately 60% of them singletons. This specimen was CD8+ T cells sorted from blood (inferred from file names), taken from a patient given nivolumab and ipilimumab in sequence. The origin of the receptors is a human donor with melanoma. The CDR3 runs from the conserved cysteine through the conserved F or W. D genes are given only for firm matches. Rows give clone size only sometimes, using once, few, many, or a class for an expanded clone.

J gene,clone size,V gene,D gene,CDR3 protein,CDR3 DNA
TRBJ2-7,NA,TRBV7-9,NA,CASSSYGNAYEQYF,TGTGCCAGCAGCTCTTACGGTAACGCCTACGAGCAGTACTTC
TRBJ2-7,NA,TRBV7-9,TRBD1,CASSLEQGSAYEQYF,TGTGCCAGCAGCTTAGAACAGGGGTCCGCGTACGAGCAGTACTTC
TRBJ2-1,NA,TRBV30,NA,CAWSWGRGYNEQFF,TGTGCCTGGAGCTGGGGCAGGGGCTACAATGAGCAGTTCTTC
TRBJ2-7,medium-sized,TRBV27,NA,CASFSSSYEQYF,TGTGCCAGCTTTTCCAGCTCCTACGAGCAGTACTTC
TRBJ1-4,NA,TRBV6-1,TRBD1,CASSTTGGNEKLFF,TGTGCCAGCAGTACGACAGGGGGGAATGAAAAACTGTTTTTT
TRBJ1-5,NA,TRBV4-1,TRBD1,CASSQIQTGGNQPQHF,TGCGCCAGCAGCCAAATTCAGACAGGGGGCAATCAGCCCCAGCATTTT
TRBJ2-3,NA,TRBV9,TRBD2,CASSARTSADTQYF,TGTGCCAGCAGCGCCCGGACTAGTGCGGATACGCAGTATTTT
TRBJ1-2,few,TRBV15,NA,CATRSMGQISATNYGYTF,TGTGCCACCAGGAGCATGGGGCAGATAAGCGCAACTAACTATGGCTACACCTTC
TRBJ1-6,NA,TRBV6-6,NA,CASNQDRHYNSPLHF,TGTGCCAGCAACCAAGACAGGCACTATAATTCACCCCTCCACTTT
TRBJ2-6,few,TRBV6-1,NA,CASSEDSSGANVLTF,TGTGCCAGCAGTGAAGACAGCTCTGGGGCCAACGTCCTGACTTTC
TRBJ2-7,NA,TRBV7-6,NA,CASSLGTQGEPSYEQYF,TGTGCCAGCAGCTTAGGCACACAGGGAGAGCCTTCCTACGAGCAGTACTTC
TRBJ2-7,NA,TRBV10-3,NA,CAIGPPGEQYF,TGTGCCATCGGACCGCCGGGAGAGCAGTACTTC
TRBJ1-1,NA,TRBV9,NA,CASSVRDTTEAFF,TGTGCCAGCAGCGTCCGGGACACTACTGAAGCTTTCTTT
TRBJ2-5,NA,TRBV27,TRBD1,CASRETGWETQYF,TGTGCCAGCAGGGAGACAGGGTGGGAGACCCAGTACTTC
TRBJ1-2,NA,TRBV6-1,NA,CASIPFGGSYGYTF,TGTGCCAGCATCCCTTTTGGGGGGAGCTATGGCTACACCTTC
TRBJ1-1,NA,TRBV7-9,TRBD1,CASTTNRDRHNTEAFF,TGTGCCAGCACCACTAACCGGGACAGGCATAACACTGAAGCTTTCTTT
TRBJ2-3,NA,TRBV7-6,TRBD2,CASSTGLTDTQYF,TGTGCCAGCAGCACGGGACTAACAGATACGCAGTATTTT
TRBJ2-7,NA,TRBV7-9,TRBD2,CASSPGLAGGYEQYF,TGTGCCAGCAGCCCGGGACTAGCGGGAGGCTACGAGCAGTACTTC
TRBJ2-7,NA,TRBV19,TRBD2,CASSLTSGAFTYEQYF,TGTGCCAGTAGTTTGACTAGCGGGGCTTTTACCTACGAGCAGTACTTC
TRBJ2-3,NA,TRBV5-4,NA,CASSLASISTDTQYF,TGTGCCAGCAGCTTGGCCAGTATCAGCACAGATACGCAGTATTTT
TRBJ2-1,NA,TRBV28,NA,CASRRPGPGTYNEQFF,TGTGCCAGCAGGCGACCGGGCCCGGGGACCTACAATGAGCAGTTCTTC
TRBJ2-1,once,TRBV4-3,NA,CASSPTVSYNEQFF,TGCGCCAGCAGCCCCACAGTGAGCTACAATGAGCAGTTCTTC
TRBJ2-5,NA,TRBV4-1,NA,CASSQDGARLQETQYF,TGCGCCAGCAGCCAAGATGGGGCTAGACTTCAAGAGACCCAGTACTTC
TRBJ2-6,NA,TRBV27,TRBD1,CASTGDSNVLTF,TGTGCCAGCACAGGGGACAGCAACGTCCTGACTTTC
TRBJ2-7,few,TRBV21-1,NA,CASSKGGTGAWEQYF,TGTGCCAGCAGCAAGGGCGGGACAGGGGCCTGGGAGCAGTACTTC